These T cell receptor beta chains were read from a single sample in a study of T-cell reconstitution after alpha-beta-depleted transplantation in children. MiXCR, run by TCRdb on the PCR reads, gives a single entry per CDR3 protein. This listing includes about 66 distinct CDR3 sequences. The material was PBMCs, mostly from graft donor cells, obtained 180 days after TCRalphabeta/CD19-depleted stem cell transplant. Receptors originate from a girl under two years old who had a stem cell transplant for combined immunodeficiency, so the T cells may come from the graft donor. Each CDR3 is given without its conserved first and last residue. Each record gives: V gene, CDR3 protein.

TRBV6-5 ASSYSGQGWNTEAF
TRBV13 ASSFGTGEETQY
TRBV5-5 ASSLPAGARTEAF
TRBV10-3 AISAGLAGGSTDTQY
TRBV10-3 AIRQTSGENTGELF
TRBV6-5 ASSYGAMGEAF
TRBV6-4 ASSTPRGGLRMSNQPQH
TRBV6-4 ASGPLADKNIQY
TRBV10-3 AIKRVKPDRDYGYT
TRBV7-2 ASSQFSKSPTYEQY
TRBV5-1 ASSLPGQNYEQY
TRBV5-1 ASSLRGWTAPGSYEQY
TRBV11-3 ASSRTGISELF
TRBV11-3 ASSSQGAAEAF
TRBV4-1 ASSPRLAILYEQY
TRBV6-5 ASSLQFNEQF
TRBV6-5 ASSSRGAPFSLHTEAF
TRBV11-3 ASSLWTQETQY
TRBV10-3 AISESRAEAF
TRBV6-5 ASSYSGRGGGNQPQH
TRBV29-1 SVESGETQY
TRBV6-5 ASSYKREVPEAF